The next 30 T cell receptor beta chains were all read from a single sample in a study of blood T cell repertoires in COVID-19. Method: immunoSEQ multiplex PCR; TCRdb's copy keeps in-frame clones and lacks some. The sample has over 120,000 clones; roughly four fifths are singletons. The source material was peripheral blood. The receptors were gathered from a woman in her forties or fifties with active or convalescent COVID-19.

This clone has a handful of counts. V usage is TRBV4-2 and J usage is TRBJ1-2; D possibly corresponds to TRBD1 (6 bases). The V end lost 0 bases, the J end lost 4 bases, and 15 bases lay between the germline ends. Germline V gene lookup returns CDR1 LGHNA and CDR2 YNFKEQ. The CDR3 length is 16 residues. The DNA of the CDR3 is TGTGCCAGCAGCCAAGATAGGACCGGGGGGGCCTATGGCTACACCTTC. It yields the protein CASSQDRTGGAYGYTF.

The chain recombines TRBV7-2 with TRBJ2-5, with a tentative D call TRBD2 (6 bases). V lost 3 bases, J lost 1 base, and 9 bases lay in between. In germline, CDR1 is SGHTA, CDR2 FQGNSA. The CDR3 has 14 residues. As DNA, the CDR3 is TGTGCCAGCAGCTTCGCGGGGCTCCAAGAGACCCAGTACTTC. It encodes CASSFAGLQETQYF.

The CDR3 sequence is CASGPGLVPYNEQFF. DNA for the CDR3: TGTGCCAGCGGCCCGGGACTAGTTCCGTACAATGAGCAGTTCTTC. This chain uses TRBV6-4 with TRBJ2-1; TRBD2 matches at 8 bases. The CDR3 has 15 residues. Germline V CDR1 and CDR2: MRHNA, SNTAGT. V dropped 8 bases and J dropped 4; count of bases not matched to a gene: 10.

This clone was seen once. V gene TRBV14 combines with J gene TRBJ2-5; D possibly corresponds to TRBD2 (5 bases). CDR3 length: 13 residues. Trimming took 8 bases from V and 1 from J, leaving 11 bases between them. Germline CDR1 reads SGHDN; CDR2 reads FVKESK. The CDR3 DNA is TGTGCCAGCCACCCAAGCGGCCAAGAGACCCAGTACTTC. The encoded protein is CASHPSGQETQYF. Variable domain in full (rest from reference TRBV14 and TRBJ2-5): EAGVTQFPSHSVIEKGQTVTLRCDPISGHDNLYWYRRVMGKEIKFLLHFVKESKQDESGMPNNRFLAERTGGTYSTLKVQPAELEDSGVYFCASHPSGQETQYFGPGTRLLVL.

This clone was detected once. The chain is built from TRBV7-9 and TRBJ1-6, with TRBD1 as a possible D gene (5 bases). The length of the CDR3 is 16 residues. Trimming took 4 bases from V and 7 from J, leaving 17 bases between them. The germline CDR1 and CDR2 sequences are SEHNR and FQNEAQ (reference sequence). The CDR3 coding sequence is TGTGCCAGCAGCTCCAGGAGCTCGGGGGGGAATTCACCCCTCCACTTT. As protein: CASSSRSSGGNSPLHF.

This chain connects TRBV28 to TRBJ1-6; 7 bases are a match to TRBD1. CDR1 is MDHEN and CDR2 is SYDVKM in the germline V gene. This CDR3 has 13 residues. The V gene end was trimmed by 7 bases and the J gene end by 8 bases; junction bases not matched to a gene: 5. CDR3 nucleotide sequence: TGTGCCAGCACCGACAGGGTTGATTCACCCCTCCACTTT. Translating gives CASTDRVDSPLHF.

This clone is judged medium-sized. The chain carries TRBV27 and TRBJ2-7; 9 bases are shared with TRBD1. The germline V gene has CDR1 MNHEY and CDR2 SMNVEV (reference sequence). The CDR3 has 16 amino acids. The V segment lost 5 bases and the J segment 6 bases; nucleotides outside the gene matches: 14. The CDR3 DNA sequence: TGTGCCAGCAGTCCCTTGGGACAGGGAGGTTTAAGCGAGCAGTACTTC. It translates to CASSPLGQGGLSEQYF.

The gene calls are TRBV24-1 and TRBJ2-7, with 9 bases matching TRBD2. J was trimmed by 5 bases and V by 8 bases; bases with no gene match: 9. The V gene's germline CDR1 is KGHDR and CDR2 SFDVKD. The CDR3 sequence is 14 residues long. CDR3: CATKGAGGMDEQYF. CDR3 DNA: TGTGCCACCAAGGGGGCGGGGGGGATGGACGAGCAGTACTTC.

CDR3 loop: CASSSGLAGGQETQYF. The DNA for the CDR3 is TGTGCCAGCAGCTCCGGACTAGCGGGGGGGCAGGAGACCCAGTACTTC. The chain couples TRBV7-9 to TRBJ2-5; 15 bases line up with TRBD2. In germline, CDR1 is SEHNR, CDR2 FQNEAQ (reference sequence). The CDR3 has 16 amino acids. V shed 4 bases and J 5 bases; nucleotides not matched to a gene: 5.

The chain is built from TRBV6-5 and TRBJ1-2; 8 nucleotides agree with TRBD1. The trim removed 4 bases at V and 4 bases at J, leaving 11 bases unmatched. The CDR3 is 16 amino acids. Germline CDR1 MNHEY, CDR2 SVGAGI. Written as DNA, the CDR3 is TGTGCCAGCAGTTCCCGGACAGGGAGAGGTGGCTATGGCTACACCTTC. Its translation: CASSSRTGRGGYGYTF.

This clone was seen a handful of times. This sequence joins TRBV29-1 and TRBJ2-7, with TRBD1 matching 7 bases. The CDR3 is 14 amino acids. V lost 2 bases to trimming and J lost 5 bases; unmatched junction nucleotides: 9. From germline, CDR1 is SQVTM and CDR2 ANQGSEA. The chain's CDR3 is CSVENPTGAHEQYF. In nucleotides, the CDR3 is TGCAGCGTTGAAAACCCTACAGGGGCCCACGAGCAGTACTTC.

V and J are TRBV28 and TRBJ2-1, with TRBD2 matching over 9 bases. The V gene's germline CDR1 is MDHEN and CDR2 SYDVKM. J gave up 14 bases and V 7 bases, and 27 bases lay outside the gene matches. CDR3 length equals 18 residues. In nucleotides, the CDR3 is TGTGCCAGCACCCCAGGGGACCTTACTAGCGGGCTCCCGCAGGGGGAGTTCTTC. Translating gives CASTPGDLTSGLPQGEFF.

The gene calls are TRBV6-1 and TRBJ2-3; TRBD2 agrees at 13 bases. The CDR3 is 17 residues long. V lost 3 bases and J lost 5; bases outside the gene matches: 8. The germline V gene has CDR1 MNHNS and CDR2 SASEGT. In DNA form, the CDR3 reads TGTGCCAGCAGTGACTTCGGACTAGCGGGAGATAGAGATACGCAGTATTTT. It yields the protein CASSDFGLAGDRDTQYF.

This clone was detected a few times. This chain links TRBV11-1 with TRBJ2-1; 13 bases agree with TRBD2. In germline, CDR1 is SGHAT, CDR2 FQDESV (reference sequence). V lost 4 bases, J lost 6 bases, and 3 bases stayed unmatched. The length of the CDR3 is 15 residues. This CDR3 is CASSSGTSGTNEQFF. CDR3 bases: TGTGCCAGCAGCTCCGGGACTAGCGGGACCAATGAGCAGTTCTTC.

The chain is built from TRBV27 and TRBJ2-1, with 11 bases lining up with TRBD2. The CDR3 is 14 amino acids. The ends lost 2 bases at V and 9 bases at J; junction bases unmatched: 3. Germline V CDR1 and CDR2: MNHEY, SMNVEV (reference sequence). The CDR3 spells CASSLLAGGGEQFF. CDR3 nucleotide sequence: TGTGCCAGCAGTTTACTAGCGGGAGGCGGTGAGCAGTTCTTC.

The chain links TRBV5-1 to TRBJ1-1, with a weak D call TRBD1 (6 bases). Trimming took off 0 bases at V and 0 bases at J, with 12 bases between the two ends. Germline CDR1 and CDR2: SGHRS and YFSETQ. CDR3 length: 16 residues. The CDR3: CASSLGFEGVNTEAFF. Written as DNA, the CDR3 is TGCGCCAGCAGCTTGGGGTTCGAGGGGGTGAACACTGAAGCTTTCTTT.

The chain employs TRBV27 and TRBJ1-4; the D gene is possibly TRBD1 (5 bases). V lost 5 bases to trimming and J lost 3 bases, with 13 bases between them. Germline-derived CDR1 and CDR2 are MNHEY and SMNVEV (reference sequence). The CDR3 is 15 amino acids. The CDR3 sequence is CASSQRAGSNEKLFF. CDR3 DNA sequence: TGTGCCAGCAGTCAGAGAGCAGGGTCTAATGAAAAACTGTTTTTT.

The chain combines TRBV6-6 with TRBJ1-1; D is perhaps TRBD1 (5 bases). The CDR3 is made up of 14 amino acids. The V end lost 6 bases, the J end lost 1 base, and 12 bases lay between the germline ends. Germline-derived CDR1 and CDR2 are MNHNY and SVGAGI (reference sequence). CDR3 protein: CASRAGRANTEAFF. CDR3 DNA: TGTGCCAGCAGAGCTGGCAGGGCGAACACTGAAGCTTTCTTT.

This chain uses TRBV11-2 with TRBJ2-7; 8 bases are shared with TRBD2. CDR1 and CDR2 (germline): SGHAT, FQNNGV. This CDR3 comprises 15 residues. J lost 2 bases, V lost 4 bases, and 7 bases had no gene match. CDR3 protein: CASSSRGAGAYEQYF. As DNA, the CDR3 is TGTGCCAGCAGCTCCCGGGGAGCGGGGGCCTACGAGCAGTACTTC.

The CDR3 bases are TGTGCCAGCAGCTTAGAAGGCTGGGGCGGCTACACCTTC. This encodes CASSLEGWGGYTF. This chain uses TRBV7-2 with TRBJ1-2; a possible D gene is TRBD1 (5 bases). The germline CDR1 and CDR2 sequences are SGHTA and FQGNSA. The CDR3 contains 13 residues. Trimming cost V 1 base and J 8 bases, with 11 bases left between them.

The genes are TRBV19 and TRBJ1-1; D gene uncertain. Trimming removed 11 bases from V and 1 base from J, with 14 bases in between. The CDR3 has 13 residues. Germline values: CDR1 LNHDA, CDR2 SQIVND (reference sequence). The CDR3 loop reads CAGRRRPNTEAFF. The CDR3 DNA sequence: TGTGCCGGTCGGCGCAGGCCGAACACTGAAGCTTTCTTT.

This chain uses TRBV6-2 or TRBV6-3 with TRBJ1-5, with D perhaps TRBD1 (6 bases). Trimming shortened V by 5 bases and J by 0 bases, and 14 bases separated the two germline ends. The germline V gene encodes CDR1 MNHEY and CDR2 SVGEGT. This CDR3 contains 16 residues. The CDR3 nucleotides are TGTGCCAGCAGTAAGGACAGACAGGATAGCAATCAGCCCCAGCATTTT. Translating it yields CASSKDRQDSNQPQHF.

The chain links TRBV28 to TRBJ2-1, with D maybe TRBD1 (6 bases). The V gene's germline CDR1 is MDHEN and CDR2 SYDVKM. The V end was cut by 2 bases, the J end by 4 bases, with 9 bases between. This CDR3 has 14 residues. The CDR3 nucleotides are TGTGCCAGCAGTTTACTCGGACAGTACAATGAGCAGTTCTTC. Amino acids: CASSLLGQYNEQFF. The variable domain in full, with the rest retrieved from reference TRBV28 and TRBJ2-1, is DVKVTQSSRYLVKRTGEKVFLECVQDMDHENMFWYRQDPGLGLRLIYFSYDVKMKEKGDIPEGYSVSREKKERFSLILESASTNQTSMYLCASSLLGQYNEQFFGPGTRLTVL.

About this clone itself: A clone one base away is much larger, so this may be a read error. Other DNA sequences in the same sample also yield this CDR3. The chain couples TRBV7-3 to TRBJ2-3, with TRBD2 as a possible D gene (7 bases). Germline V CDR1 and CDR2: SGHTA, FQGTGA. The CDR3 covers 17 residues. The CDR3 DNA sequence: TGTGCTAGCAGCCCGCCCGGGGGCGGGAGTGGGACAGATACGCAGTATTTT. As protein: CASSPPGGGSGTDTQYF.

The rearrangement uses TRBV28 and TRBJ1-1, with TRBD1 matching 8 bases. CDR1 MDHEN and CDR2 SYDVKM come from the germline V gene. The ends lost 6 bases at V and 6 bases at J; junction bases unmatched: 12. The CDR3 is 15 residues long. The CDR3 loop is CASRRQSGGYPEAFF. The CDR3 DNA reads TGTGCCAGCAGAAGACAGTCAGGGGGCTATCCTGAAGCTTTCTTT.

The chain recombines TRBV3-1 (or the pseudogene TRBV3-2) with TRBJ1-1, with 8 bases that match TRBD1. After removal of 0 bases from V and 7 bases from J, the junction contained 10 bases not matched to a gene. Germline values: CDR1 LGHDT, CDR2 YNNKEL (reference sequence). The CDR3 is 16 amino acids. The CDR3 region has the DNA TGTGCCAGCAGCCAAGATAGCCCCTCAGGGGGCGGTGAAGCTTTCTTT. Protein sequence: CASSQDSPSGGGEAFF.

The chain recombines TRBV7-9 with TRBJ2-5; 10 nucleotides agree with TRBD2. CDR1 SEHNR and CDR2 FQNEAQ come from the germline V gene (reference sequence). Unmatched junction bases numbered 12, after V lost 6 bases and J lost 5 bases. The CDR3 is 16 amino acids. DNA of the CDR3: TGTGCCAGCAGATCCGGTAGCGGGGGGTTGGCGGAGACCCAGTACTTC. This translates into CASRSGSGGLAETQYF.

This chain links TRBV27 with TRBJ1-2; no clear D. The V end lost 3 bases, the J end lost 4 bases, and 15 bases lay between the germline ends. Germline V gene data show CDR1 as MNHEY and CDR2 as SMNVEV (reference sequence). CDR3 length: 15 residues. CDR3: CASSFNRRSGYGYTF. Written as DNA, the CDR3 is TGTGCCAGCAGTTTTAATAGACGCTCGGGCTATGGCTACACCTTC.

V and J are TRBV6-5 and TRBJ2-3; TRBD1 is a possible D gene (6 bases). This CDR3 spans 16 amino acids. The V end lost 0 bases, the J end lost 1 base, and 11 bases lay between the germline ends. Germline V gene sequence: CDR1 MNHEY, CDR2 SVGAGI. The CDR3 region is CASSYSSRGGTDTQYF. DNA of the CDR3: TGTGCCAGCAGTTACTCGTCCAGGGGAGGCACAGATACGCAGTATTTT.

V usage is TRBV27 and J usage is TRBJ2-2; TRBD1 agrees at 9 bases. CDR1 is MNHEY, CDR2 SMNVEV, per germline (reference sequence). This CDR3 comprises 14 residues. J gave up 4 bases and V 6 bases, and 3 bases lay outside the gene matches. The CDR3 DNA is TGTGCCAGCAGCGCGACAGGGGGCACCGGGGAGCTGTTTTTT. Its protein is CASSATGGTGELFF.